Below, one TCR beta chain is given with its context. The antigen is undetermined. The CDR3 totals 14 residues. These data belong to a study of cytomegalovirus exposure and HLA in healthy donors. Whole-study findings and limits: In terms of immune exposure information, only CMV serostatus was available. The number of N-insertions in an Asian-associated ancestry cluster was reportedly below the roughly 620-donor mean in a later analysis. Most of the TCR beta V segments (in an earlier analysis) were productive either about 90% or about 30% of the time.

Despite likely unrecorded immune exposures, the donors were nominally healthy at the time of sampling. A multiplex PCR was run with 60 Vbeta primers and 13 Jbeta primers. Clones were read by immunoSEQ multiplex PCR, and TCRdb kept only the in-frame ones, dropping some. Of around 160,000 clones in the sample, roughly four fifths were seen once. The TCR sequence derives from a man aged 45-60 years in good health and CMV-seropositive. This sequence joins TRBV21-1 and TRBJ2-5; the table assigns TRBD1, which was not confirmed against the DNA. TRBV21-1 is tagged as a pseudogene. Material: PBMCs. The CDR3, as DNA: TGTGCCAGCAGCAAAAGACAAAACCAAGAGACCCAGTACTTC. Protein sequence: CASSKRQNQETQYF.